Listed here are 21 T cell receptor beta chains from one sample, sequenced in a study of blood T cell repertoires in COVID-19. Using immunoSEQ multiplex PCR, the repertoire was profiled, and TCRdb retains in-frame clones only, with some absent. The profile shows about 320,000 clones, 90% of them singletons. Sample: PBMCs or T cells enriched from blood (not recorded which). These receptors all come from a woman under 40 who had been exposed to COVID-19.

V is TRBV6-1 and J is TRBJ1-1; D is perhaps TRBD1 (6 bases). Trimming took off 2 bases at V and 2 bases at J, with 18 bases between the two ends. Looked up from germline, CDR1 is MNHNS and CDR2 is SASEGT. This CDR3 is built from 17 residues. DNA for the CDR3: TGTGCCAGCAGTGAATTGGGAGGGGGGGCGCGAAACACTGAAGCTTTCTTT. This sequence encodes CASSELGGGARNTEAFF.

In DNA, the CDR3 is TGTGCCAGCAGCTTGGGTCATACGTTAGGGCAGGGGAACACTGAAGCTTTCTTT. Its translation: CASSLGHTLGQGNTEAFF. The chain is built from TRBV5-4 and TRBJ1-1; the D gene is possibly TRBD1 (5 bases). Trimming pared 0 bases from V and 1 base from J, leaving 19 bases between. The CDR3 has 18 residues. Germline V CDR1 and CDR2: SGHNT, YYREEE (reference sequence). The full variable domain, completed using reference TRBV5-4 and TRBJ1-1, is ETGVTQSPTHLIKTRGQQVTLRCSSQSGHNTVSWYQQALGQGPQFIFQYYREEENGRGNFPPRFSGLQFPNYSSELNVNALELDDSALYLCASSLGHTLGQGNTEAFFGQGTRLTVV.

This clone was picked up one time. The gene calls are TRBV19 and TRBJ2-7; weak D call: TRBD1 (6 bases). CDR3 length equals 13 residues. CDR1 is LNHDA, CDR2 SQIVND, per germline (reference sequence). V was cut by 4 bases and J by 6 bases, with 13 bases left in between. This CDR3 reads CASSTRTVAEQYF. The CDR3 DNA is TGTGCCAGTAGTACGCGGACAGTAGCCGAGCAGTACTTC.

The chain combines TRBV29-1 with TRBJ2-3; 7 bases map to TRBD2. The CDR3 length is 12 residues. The germline V gene has CDR1 SQVTM and CDR2 ANQGSEA. Here the CDR3 DNA reads TGCTCTGGGGGGGGAGGGGCAGATACGCAGTATTTT. It translates to CSGGGGADTQYF.

The J gene is TRBJ2-3, the V gene TRBV9, with 9 bases that match TRBD2. This CDR3 has 15 residues. Germline V gives CDR1 SGDLS, CDR2 YYNGEE. V lost 3 bases to trimming and J lost 2 bases; unmatched junction nucleotides: 4. Here the CDR3 reads CASSDSGGYTDTQYF. In DNA form, the CDR3 reads TGTGCCAGCAGCGATAGCGGGGGATACACAGATACGCAGTATTTT.

This clone was seen a single time. V usage is TRBV7-2 and J usage is TRBJ2-1; D remains ambiguous. Germline CDR1 is SGHTA and CDR2 is FQGNSA. The CDR3 totals 13 residues. The V end lost 1 base, the J end lost 10 bases, and 11 bases lay between the germline ends. Here the CDR3 reads CASSLDTREEQFF. CDR3 DNA sequence: TGTGCCAGCAGCTTAGATACGAGAGAGGAGCAGTTCTTC.

The rearrangement joins TRBV27 to TRBJ1-2; D ambiguous. The CDR3 covers 13 residues. The ends were cut back, 3 bases at V and 4 bases at J, with 9 bases in the middle. Germline CDR1 reads MNHEY; CDR2 reads SMNVEV (reference sequence). The CDR3 DNA is TGTGCCAGCAGTTTGAAAGAGGGCTATGGCTACACCTTC. Amino acids: CASSLKEGYGYTF.

Worth noting for this clone: The same CDR3 is also encoded by other DNA sequences in this sample. J is TRBJ1-1 and V is TRBV9; tentatively, D is TRBD1 (5 bases). V lost 2 bases to trimming and J lost 2 bases, with 7 bases between them. Germline V gene lookup returns CDR1 SGDLS and CDR2 YYNGEE. The CDR3 loop spans 13 amino acids. In DNA form, the CDR3 reads TGTGCCAGCAGCGTGCAGGGAAACACTGAAGCTTTCTTT. Encoded protein: CASSVQGNTEAFF.

The chain links TRBV9 to TRBJ2-1; weak D call: TRBD2 (5 bases). The CDR3 runs 16 residues. The germline V gene encodes CDR1 SGDLS and CDR2 YYNGEE. Trimming cost V 2 bases and J 3 bases, with 15 bases left between them. The CDR3 loop is CASSVGGSGRYNEQFF. CDR3 DNA: TGTGCCAGCAGCGTTGGCGGGTCGGGTCGCTACAATGAGCAGTTCTTC.

Only a few counts were recorded for this clone. The gene calls are TRBV4-1 and TRBJ2-7, with 9 positions matching TRBD2. The CDR3 is 17 residues long. Germline CDR1 MGHRA, CDR2 YSYEKL. V gave up 0 bases and J gave up 0 bases; unmatched junction bases: 6. The CDR3 sequence: CASSQEWAGGSSYEQYF. For the CDR3, the DNA is TGCGCCAGCAGCCAAGAGTGGGCGGGGGGGTCCTCCTACGAGCAGTACTTC.

The CDR3 here is CASSQDLIGPAGDQETQYF. The DNA for the CDR3 is TGTGCCAGCAGCCAAGATCTTATCGGTCCAGCGGGGGACCAAGAGACCCAGTACTTC. This chain connects TRBV3-1 (or the pseudogene TRBV3-2) to TRBJ2-5; 8 positions match TRBD2. Germline V gene data show CDR1 as LGHDT and CDR2 as YNNKEL (reference sequence). Losses at the gene ends were 0 bases for V and 0 bases for J; bases not matched to a gene: 12. The length of the CDR3 is 19 residues.

This chain joins TRBV12-5 and TRBJ2-3; TRBD1 matches 9 bases. With 4 bases clipped from V and 2 bases from J, the junction kept 4 bases outside the gene matches. Germline values: CDR1 LGHNT, CDR2 FRNRAP. This CDR3 has 15 residues. The CDR3 sequence: CASGWGTGITDTQYF. CDR3 sequence (DNA): TGTGCTAGTGGTTGGGGGACAGGGATCACAGATACGCAGTATTTT.

This chain joins TRBV29-1 and TRBJ2-5; 7 positions agree with TRBD1. The CDR3 sequence is 14 residues long. The V gene end was trimmed by 6 bases and the J gene end by 1 base; junction bases not matched to a gene: 8. CDR1 is SQVTM, CDR2 ANQGSEA, per germline. The CDR3 sequence: CSVSGGWSQETQYF. The CDR3 bases are TGCAGCGTATCAGGGGGTTGGAGCCAAGAGACCCAGTACTTC. The entire variable domain, with the rest obtained from reference TRBV29-1 and TRBJ2-5, is as follows: SAVISQKPSRDICQRGTSLTIQCQVDSQVTMMFWYRQQPGQSLTLIATANQGSEATYESGFVIDKFPISRPNLTFSTLTVSNMSPEDSSIYLCSVSGGWSQETQYFGPGTRLLVL.

J is TRBJ1-1 and V is TRBV27, with D maybe TRBD1 (6 bases). The CDR3 spans 12 residues. CDR1 and CDR2 (germline): MNHEY, SMNVEV (reference sequence). The CDR3 protein is CTSGGLVTEAFF. Here the CDR3 DNA reads TGTACCTCCGGGGGGCTTGTAACTGAAGCTTTCTTT.

The rearrangement uses TRBV30 and TRBJ1-2, with 7 bases that match TRBD1. Germline lookup yields CDR1 GTSNPN and CDR2 SVGIG (reference sequence). The CDR3 covers 12 residues. After removal of 4 bases from V and 4 bases from J, the junction contained 3 bases not matched to a gene. CDR3: CAWTGQVYGYTF. CDR3 coding DNA: TGTGCCTGGACCGGACAGGTCTATGGCTACACCTTC. Drawing the rest from reference TRBV30 and TRBJ1-2, the complete variable domain is SQTIHQWPATLVQPVGSPLSLECTVEGTSNPNLYWYRQAAGRGLQLLFYSVGIGQISSEVPQNLSASRPQDRQFILSSKKLLLSDSGFYLCAWTGQVYGYTFGSGTRLTVV.

V gene TRBV9 combines with J gene TRBJ2-2, with 8 bases fitting TRBD1. This CDR3 region has 16 residues. Unmatched junction bases numbered 5, after V lost 0 bases and J lost 4 bases. Germline CDR1 and CDR2: SGDLS and YYNGEE. CDR3 bases: TGTGCCAGCAGCGTAGGCGGGACAGGCGTCACCGGGGAGCTGTTTTTT. It yields the protein CASSVGGTGVTGELFF. The full variable domain, with the rest looked up from reference TRBV9 and TRBJ2-2, is DSGVTQTPKHLITATGQRVTLRCSPRSGDLSVYWYQQSLDQGLQFLIQYYNGEERAKGNILERFSAQQFPDLHSELNLSSLELGDSALYFCASSVGGTGVTGELFFGEGSRLTVL.

This rearrangement joins TRBV14 to TRBJ1-1; no clear D gene. Per germline, CDR1 SGHDN and CDR2 FVKESK. The CDR3 is made up of 13 amino acids. V was clipped by 0 bases and J by 3 bases, with 5 bases between them. The CDR3 here is CASSQDLYTEAFF. DNA for the CDR3: TGTGCCAGCAGCCAAGACCTATACACTGAAGCTTTCTTT.

The rearrangement links TRBV5-1 to TRBJ2-7; 10 bases map to TRBD1. V shed 3 bases and J 5 bases; nucleotides not matched to a gene: 8. Per the germline V gene, CDR1 is SGHRS and CDR2 is YFSETQ. The CDR3 spans 15 residues. CDR3 amino acids: CASSSTPGQGHEQYF. In DNA form, the CDR3 reads TGCGCCAGCAGCTCGACCCCGGGACAGGGGCACGAGCAGTACTTC.

The chain links TRBV7-8 to TRBJ2-3; TRBD2 matches at 9 bases. Trimming cost V 7 bases and J 3 bases; bases outside gene matches: 17. This CDR3 region has 18 residues. CDR1 and CDR2 from the germline V gene are SGHVS and FQNEAQ. The CDR3 protein is CASTLSIGGGARTDTQYF. The CDR3 nucleotides read TGTGCCAGCACCCTCTCGATAGGCGGGGGGGCCAGGACAGATACGCAGTATTTT.

The chain uses TRBV7-3 and TRBJ1-6, with 8 bases aligning to TRBD1. Germline V lookup: CDR1 SGHTA, CDR2 FQGTGA. CDR3 size: 15 residues. The trim removed 4 bases at V and 10 bases at J, leaving 9 bases unmatched. Here the CDR3 reads CASSSGQAATSPLHF. For the CDR3, the DNA is TGTGCCAGCAGCTCGGGACAGGCGGCTACCTCACCCCTCCACTTT.

The chain employs TRBV6-5 and TRBJ1-1; D uncertain. CDR1 is MNHEY and CDR2 is SVGAGI in the germline V gene. The CDR3 runs to 12 residues. Trimming cost V 7 bases and J 4 bases, with 10 bases left between them. The CDR3 sequence is CASTLLATEAFF. CDR3 nucleotides: TGTGCCAGCACCCTCCTGGCCACTGAAGCTTTCTTT.